This T cell receptor (beta chain) was sequenced in a study of regulatory T cells in long-lasting Graves disease. Study information: Antithyroid drugs had been given to newly diagnosed Graves' patients for under 3 months.

With iRepertoire HTBI primers and Arm-PCR of CDR3 regions, TCR beta libraries were built. MiXCR, applied by TCRdb to the multiplex PCR reads, yields one record per CDR3 protein. The table shows about 530,000 distinct CDR3 sequences, with about 16% occurring only once. The time point is: newly diagnosed GD, antithyroid drugs for less than 3 months. From PBMCs, RNA was extracted and then used to make the TCR library. In its sample, this clonotype was seen many times. Its antigen is undetermined. Overall study results and limits: Favored gene segments in persistent disease were TRBV28, TRBJ1-2 and TRBJ2-5.

The V end lost 7 bases, the J end lost 0 bases, and 12 bases lay between the germline ends. CDR1 is LNHDA and CDR2 is SQIVND in the germline V gene (reference sequence). This CDR3 is 14 amino acids long. This sample was shared with a second study, whose subject was T cells in Graves' hyperthyroidism and ophthalmopathy. Turning to that study: First-round RT-PCR with HTBI primers amplified the TCR CDR3 region. Stable hyperthyroidism was separated from ophthalmopathy by a model based on 13 V-J features.

This rearrangement joins TRBV19 to TRBJ1-2; D unresolved. This TCR was recovered from a woman aged 35-65 years with Graves disease. The sample in question was peripheral blood mononuclear cells (PBMCs), obtained at new diagnosis, from a patient treated with antithyroid drugs. DNA for the CDR3: TGTGCCAGTATCTCGGCAGCAACTAACTATGGCTACACCTTC. This gives the protein CASISAATNYGYTF.